This T cell receptor beta chain was found in a study of blood T cell repertoires in COVID-19. The V end lost 2 bases, the J end lost 1 base, and 6 bases lay between the germline ends. CDR1 and CDR2 from the germline V gene are SGHNT and YYREEE (reference sequence). The CDR3 is made up of 13 amino acids. Some clones are missing from TCRdb's copy, which holds only in-frame ones; the method was immunoSEQ multiplex PCR. The sample consists of about 170,000 clones, approximately 86% of them appearing once. It was during active infection that Seattle patients were enrolled and then longitudinally followed.

The J gene is TRBJ1-1, the V gene TRBV5-4, with D unresolved. This TCR came from an elderly woman with COVID-19, enrolled during active disease. The sequencing sample was made of peripheral blood. DNA of the CDR3: TGTGCCAGCAGCTTCAGGCGGAACACTGAAGCTTTCTTT. Its translation: CASSFRRNTEAFF.